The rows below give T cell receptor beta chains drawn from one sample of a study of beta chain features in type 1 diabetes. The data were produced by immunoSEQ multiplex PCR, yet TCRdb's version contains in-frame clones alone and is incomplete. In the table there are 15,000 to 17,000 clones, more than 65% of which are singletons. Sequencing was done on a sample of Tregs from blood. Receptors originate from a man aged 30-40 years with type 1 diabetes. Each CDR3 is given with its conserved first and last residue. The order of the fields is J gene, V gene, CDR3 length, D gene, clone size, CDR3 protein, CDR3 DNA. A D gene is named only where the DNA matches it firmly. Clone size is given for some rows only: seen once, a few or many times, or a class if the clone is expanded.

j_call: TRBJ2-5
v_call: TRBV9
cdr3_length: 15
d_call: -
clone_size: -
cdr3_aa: CASSPHPEGQETQYF
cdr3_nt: TGTGCCAGCAGCCCTCATCCGGAGGGGCAGGAGACCCAGTACTTC

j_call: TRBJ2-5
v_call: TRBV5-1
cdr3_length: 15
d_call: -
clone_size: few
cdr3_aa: CASSANGGSQETQYF
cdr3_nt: TGCGCCAGCAGCGCGAATGGCGGTTCACAAGAGACCCAGTACTTC

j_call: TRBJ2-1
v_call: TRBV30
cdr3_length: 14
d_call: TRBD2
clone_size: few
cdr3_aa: CALNSGSSYNEQFF
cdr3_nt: TGTGCCTTGAACAGCGGGAGCTCCTACAATGAGCAGTTCTTC

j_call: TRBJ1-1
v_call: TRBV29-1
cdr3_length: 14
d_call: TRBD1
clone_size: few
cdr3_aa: CSVCRDRGGTEAFF
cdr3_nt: TGCAGCGTATGCCGGGACAGGGGAGGAACTGAAGCTTTCTTT

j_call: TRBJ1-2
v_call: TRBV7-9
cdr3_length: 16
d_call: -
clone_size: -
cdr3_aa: CASSLRGGRLSHGYTF
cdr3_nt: TGTGCCAGCAGCCTCCGCGGGGGTAGGCTTTCGCATGGCTACACCTTC

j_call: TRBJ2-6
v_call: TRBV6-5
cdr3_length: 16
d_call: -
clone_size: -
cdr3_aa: CASSYGGLSGANVLTF
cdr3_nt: TGTGCCAGCAGTTACGGAGGACTCTCTGGGGCCAACGTCCTGACTTTC

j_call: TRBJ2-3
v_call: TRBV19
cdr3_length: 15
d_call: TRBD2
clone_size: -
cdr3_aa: CASSPSGGAVDTQYF
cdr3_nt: TGTGCCAGTAGCCCTAGCGGGGGGGCAGTTGATACGCAGTATTTT

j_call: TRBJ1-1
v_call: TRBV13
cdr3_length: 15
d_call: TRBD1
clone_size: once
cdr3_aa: CASSPWTGRRTEAFF
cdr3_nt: TGTGCCAGCAGCCCCTGGACAGGGCGGCGGACTGAAGCTTTCTTT

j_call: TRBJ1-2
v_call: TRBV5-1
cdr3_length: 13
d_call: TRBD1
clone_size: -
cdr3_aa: CASRSGQYYGYTF
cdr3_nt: TGCGCCAGCAGATCGGGACAGTACTATGGCTACACCTTC

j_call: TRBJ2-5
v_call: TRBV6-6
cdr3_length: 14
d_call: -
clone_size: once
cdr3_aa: CASSKGGTPETQYF
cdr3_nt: TGTGCCAGCAGCAAAGGGGGTACCCCAGAGACCCAGTACTTC

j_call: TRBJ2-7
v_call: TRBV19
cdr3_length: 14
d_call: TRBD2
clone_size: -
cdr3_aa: CASSIAPSGYEQYF
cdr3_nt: TGTGCCAGTAGTATCGCGCCTAGCGGGTACGAGCAGTACTTC

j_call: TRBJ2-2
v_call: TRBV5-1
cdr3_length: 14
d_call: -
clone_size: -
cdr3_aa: CASASGENTGELFF
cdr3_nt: TGCGCCAGCGCCTCCGGGGAGAACACCGGGGAGCTGTTTTTT

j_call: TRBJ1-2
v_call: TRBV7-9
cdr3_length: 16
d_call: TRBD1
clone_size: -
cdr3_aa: CASSEQGADIGYGYTF
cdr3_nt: TGTGCCAGCTCGGAACAGGGGGCAGATATTGGGTATGGCTACACCTTC

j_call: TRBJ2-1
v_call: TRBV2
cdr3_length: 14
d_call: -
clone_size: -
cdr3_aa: CASSRQVGVGEQFF
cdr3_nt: TGTGCCAGCAGCCGACAGGTTGGCGTTGGTGAGCAGTTCTTC

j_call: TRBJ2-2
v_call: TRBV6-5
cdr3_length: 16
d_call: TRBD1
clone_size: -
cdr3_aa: CASSLPGTGFTGELFF
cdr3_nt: TGTGCCAGCAGTTTACCCGGGACAGGGTTCACCGGGGAGCTGTTTTTT

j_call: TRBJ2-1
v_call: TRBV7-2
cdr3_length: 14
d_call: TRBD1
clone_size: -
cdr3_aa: CASSLETGVNEQFF
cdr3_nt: TGTGCCAGCAGCTTAGAGACAGGGGTTAATGAGCAGTTCTTC

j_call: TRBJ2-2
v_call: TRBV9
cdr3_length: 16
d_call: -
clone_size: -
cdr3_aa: CASSVELKPPTGELFF
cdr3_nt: TGTGCCAGCAGCGTAGAATTGAAGCCTCCCACCGGGGAGCTGTTTTTT

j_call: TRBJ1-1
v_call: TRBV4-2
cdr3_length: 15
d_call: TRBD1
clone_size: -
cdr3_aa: CASSQIGQGRTEAFF
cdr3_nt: TGTGCCAGCAGCCAGATAGGACAGGGGAGAACTGAAGCTTTCTTT

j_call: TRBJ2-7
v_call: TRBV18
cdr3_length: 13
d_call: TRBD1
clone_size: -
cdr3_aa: CASSRDSWYEQYF
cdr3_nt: TGTGCCAGCTCAAGGGACAGTTGGTACGAGCAGTACTTC

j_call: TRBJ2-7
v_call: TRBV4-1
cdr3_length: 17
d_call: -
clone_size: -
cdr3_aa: CASSQGVADGYFYEQYF
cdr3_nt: TGCGCCAGCAGCCAAGGGGTAGCGGATGGTTACTTCTACGAGCAGTACTTC

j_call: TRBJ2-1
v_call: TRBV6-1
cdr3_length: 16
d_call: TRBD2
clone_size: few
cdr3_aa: CASSAVAGATYNEQFF
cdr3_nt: TGTGCCAGCAGTGCCGTAGCGGGGGCGACCTACAATGAGCAGTTCTTC

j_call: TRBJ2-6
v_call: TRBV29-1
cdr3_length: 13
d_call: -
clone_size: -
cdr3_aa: CSVANSGANVLTF
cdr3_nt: TGCAGCGTTGCCAACTCTGGGGCCAACGTCCTGACTTTC

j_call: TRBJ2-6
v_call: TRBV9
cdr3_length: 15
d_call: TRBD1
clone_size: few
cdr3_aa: CASSTTGAGANVLTF
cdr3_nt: TGTGCCAGCAGCACCACAGGGGCTGGGGCCAACGTCCTGACTTTC

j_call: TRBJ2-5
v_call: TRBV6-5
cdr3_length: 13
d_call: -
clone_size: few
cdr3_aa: CASLGVPWETQYF
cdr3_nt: TGTGCCAGCCTCGGGGTTCCTTGGGAGACCCAGTACTTC

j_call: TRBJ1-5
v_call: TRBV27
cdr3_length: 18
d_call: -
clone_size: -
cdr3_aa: CASSLNSEMILGNQPQHF
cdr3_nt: TGTGCCAGCAGTTTGAACAGTGAAATGATTCTGGGCAATCAGCCCCAGCATTTT

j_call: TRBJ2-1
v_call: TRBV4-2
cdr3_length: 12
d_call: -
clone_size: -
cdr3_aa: CASSLQYNEQFF
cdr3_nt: TGTGCCAGCAGCCTCCAGTACAATGAGCAGTTCTTC

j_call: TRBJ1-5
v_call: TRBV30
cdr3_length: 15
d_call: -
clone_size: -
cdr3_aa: CAWSDYDRINQPQHF
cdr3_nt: TGTGCCTGGAGTGATTACGACAGGATTAATCAGCCCCAGCATTTT

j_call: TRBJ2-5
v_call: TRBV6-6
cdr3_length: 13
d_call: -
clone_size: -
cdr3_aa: CASSFNSPETQYF
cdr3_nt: TGTGCCAGCAGTTTTAATAGCCCAGAGACCCAGTACTTC

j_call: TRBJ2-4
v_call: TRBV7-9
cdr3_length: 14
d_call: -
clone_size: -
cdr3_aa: CASSRQGGQNIQYF
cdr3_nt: TGTGCCAGCAGCCGTCAGGGGGGACAAAACATTCAGTACTTC

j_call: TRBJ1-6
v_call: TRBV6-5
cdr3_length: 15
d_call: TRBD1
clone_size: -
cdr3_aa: CASSYQDRGNSPLHF
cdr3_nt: TGTGCCAGCAGTTACCAGGACAGGGGAAATTCACCCCTCCACTTT

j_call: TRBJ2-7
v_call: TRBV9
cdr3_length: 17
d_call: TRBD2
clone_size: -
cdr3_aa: CASSPGASGRAIREQYF
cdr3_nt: TGTGCCAGCAGCCCCGGGGCTAGCGGGAGGGCGATCCGCGAGCAGTACTTC

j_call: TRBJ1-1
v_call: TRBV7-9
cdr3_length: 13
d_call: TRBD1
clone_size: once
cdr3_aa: CASSYTGGTEAFF
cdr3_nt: TGTGCCAGCAGCTATACAGGGGGCACTGAAGCTTTCTTT

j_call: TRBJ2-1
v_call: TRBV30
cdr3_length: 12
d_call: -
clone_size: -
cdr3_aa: CAWEQGGNEQFF
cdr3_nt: TGTGCCTGGGAACAAGGGGGAAATGAGCAGTTCTTC

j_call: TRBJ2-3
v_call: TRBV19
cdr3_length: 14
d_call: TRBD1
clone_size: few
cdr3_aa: CASARDSRTDTQYF
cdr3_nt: TGTGCCAGCGCCCGGGACAGCCGCACAGATACGCAGTATTTT

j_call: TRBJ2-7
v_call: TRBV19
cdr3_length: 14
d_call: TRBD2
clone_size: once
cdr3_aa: CASSSGRGNYEQYF
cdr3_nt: TGTGCCAGTAGTTCCGGGAGGGGGAACTACGAGCAGTACTTC

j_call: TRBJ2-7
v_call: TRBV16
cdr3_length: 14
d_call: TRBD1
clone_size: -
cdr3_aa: CASSQFRGLDEQYF
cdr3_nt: TGTGCCAGCAGCCAATTCAGGGGGCTTGACGAGCAGTACTTC

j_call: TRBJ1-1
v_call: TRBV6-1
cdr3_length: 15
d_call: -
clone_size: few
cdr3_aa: CASSEQGMGNTEAFF
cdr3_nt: TGTGCCAGCAGTGAACAGGGGATGGGGAACACTGAAGCTTTCTTT

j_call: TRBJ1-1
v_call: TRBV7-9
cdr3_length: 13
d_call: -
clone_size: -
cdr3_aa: CASTTTGNTEAFF
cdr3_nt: TGTGCCAGCACCACGACAGGGAACACTGAAGCTTTCTTT

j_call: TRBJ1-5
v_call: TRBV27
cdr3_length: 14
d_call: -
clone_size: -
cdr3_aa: CATRDTNSNQPQHF
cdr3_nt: TGTGCCACCCGGGACACCAATAGCAATCAGCCCCAGCATTTT

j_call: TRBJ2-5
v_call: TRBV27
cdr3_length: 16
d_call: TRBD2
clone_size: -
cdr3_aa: CASRRTSGGAWETQYF
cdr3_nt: TGTGCCAGCAGAAGGACTAGCGGGGGGGCCTGGGAGACCCAGTACTTC

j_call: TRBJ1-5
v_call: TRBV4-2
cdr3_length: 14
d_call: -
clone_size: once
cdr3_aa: CASSPLGGGQPQHF
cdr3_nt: TGTGCCAGCAGCCCCCTGGGAGGGGGTCAGCCCCAGCATTTT

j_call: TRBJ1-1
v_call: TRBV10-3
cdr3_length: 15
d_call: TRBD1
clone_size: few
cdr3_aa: CAISVDRAGNTEAFF
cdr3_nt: TGTGCCATCAGTGTGGACAGGGCCGGGAACACTGAAGCTTTCTTT

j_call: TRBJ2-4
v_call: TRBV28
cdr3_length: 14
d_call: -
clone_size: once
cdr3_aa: CASSANRGGDIQYF
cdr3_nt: TGTGCCAGCAGTGCGAACAGGGGGGGGGACATTCAGTACTTC

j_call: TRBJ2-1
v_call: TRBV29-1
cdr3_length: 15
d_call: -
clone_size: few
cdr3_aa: CSVEGSPSSYNEQFF
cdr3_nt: TGCAGCGTTGAGGGCAGCCCAAGCTCCTACAATGAGCAGTTCTTC

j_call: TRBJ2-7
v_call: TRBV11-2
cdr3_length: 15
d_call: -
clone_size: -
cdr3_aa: CASSLGQAPVYEQYF
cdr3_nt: TGTGCCAGCAGCTTAGGACAGGCCCCGGTGTACGAGCAGTACTTC

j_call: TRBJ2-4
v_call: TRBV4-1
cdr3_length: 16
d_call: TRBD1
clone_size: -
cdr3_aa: CASSSPGRGQADIQYF
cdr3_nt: TGCGCCAGCAGCTCCCCTGGCAGGGGGCAGGCGGACATTCAGTACTTC

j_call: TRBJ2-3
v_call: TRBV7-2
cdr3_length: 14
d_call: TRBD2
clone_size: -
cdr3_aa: CASHSGLSTDTQYF
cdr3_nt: TGTGCCAGCCATAGCGGGTTAAGCACAGATACGCAGTATTTT

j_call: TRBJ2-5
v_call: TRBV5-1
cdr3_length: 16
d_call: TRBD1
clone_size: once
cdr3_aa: CASSPGQGAKKETQYF
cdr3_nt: TGCGCCAGCAGCCCCGGACAGGGGGCTAAGAAAGAGACCCAGTACTTC

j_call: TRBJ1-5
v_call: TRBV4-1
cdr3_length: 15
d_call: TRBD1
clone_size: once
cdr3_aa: CASSQGDREVQPQHF
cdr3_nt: TGCGCCAGCAGCCAAGGTGACAGGGAGGTGCAGCCCCAGCATTTT

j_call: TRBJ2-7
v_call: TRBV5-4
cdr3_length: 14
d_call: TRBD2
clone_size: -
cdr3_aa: CASSFDGGAYEQYF
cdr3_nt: TGTGCCAGCAGCTTTGATGGGGGGGCCTACGAGCAGTACTTC